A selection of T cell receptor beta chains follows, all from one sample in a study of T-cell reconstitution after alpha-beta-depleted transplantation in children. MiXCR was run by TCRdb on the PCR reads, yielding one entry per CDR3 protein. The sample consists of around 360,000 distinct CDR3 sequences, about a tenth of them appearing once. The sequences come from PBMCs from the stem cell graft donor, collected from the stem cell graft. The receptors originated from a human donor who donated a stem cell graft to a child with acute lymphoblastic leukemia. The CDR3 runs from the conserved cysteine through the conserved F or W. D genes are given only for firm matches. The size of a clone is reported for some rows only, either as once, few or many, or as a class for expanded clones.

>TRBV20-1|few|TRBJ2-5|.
TGCAGTGTGAGGGACCCAGGGAGAGAGACCCAGTACTTC
CSVRDPGRETQYF
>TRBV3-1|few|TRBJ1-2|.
TGTGCCAGCAGCCAAGATGGATCAGGAGGCGACGGCTACACCTTC
CASSQDGSGGDGYTF
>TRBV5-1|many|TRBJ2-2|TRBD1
TGCGCCAGCAGCTTGGCGCGACAGGGGAACGGGGAGCTGTTTTTT
CASSLARQGNGELFF
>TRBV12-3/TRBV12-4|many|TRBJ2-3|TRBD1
TGTGCCAGCAGTTTGGACAGGGTTGACTCGGGGTATTTT
CASSLDRVDSGYF
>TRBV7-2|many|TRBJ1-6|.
TGTGCCAGCAGCTTCTATAATTCACCCCTCCACTTT
CASSFYNSPLHF
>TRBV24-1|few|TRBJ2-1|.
TGTGCCACCAGTGATTTGTTATTCTCCTACAATGAGCAGTTCTTC
CATSDLLFSYNEQFF
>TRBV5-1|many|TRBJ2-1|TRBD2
TGCGCCAGCAGCCCCGGTCCCTACGCCGGGACTAGCGGGTACAATGAGCAGTTCTTC
CASSPGPYAGTSGYNEQFF
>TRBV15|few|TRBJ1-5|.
TGTGCCACCAGCATAGGGGGGGAGACGTCTCAGCCCCAGCATTTT
CATSIGGETSQPQHF
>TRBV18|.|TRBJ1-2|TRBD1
TGTGCCAGCTCACCCGGGACAGGGGGCGAACATAACTATGGCTACACCTTC
CASSPGTGGEHNYGYTF
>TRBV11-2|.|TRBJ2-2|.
TGTGCCAGCAGCTCACTAAAGGGGGACACCGGGGAGCTGTTTTTT
CASSSLKGDTGELFF
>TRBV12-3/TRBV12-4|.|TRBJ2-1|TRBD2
TGTGCCAGCAGGGCTTGGGGAGGGATCTACAATGAGCAGTTCTTC
CASRAWGGIYNEQFF
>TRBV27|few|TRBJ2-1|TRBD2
TGTGCCAGCAGTTTCCTCACTAGCGGGAGGGCCTCCTCCTACAATGAGCAGTTCTTC
CASSFLTSGRASSYNEQFF
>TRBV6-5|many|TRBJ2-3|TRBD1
TGTGCCAGCAGTTCCCCCGCCTTTGGGACAGACACAGATACGCAGTATTTT
CASSSPAFGTDTDTQYF
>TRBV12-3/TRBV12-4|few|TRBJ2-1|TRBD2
TGTGCCACAAGGACTAGCGCGAATGAGCAGTTCTTC
CATRTSANEQFF
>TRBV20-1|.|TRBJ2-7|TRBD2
TGCAGTGCCGACCTCAGACTAGCGGAGTTGCCTAGCGGCGAGCAGTACTTC
CSADLRLAELPSGEQYF
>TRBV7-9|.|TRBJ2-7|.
TGTGCCAGCAGCTTAGGTGGTTCAGGGTCCCTAGACGAGCAGTACTTC
CASSLGGSGSLDEQYF
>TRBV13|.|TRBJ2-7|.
TGTGCCAGCAGCTTAGTCAGGGGACACAAGTCTTCCTACGAGCAGTACTTC
CASSLVRGHKSSYEQYF
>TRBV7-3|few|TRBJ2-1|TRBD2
TGTGCCAGCAGCATGGGACTAGCGGCTTTTGAGCAGTTCTTC
CASSMGLAAFEQFF
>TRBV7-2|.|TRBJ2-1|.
TGTGCCAGCAGCGCCAGCCTCCCTCGGTACAATGAGCAGTTCTTC
CASSASLPRYNEQFF
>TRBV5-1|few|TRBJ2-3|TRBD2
TGCGCCAGCAGCTTCGGGACTAGCGGGAAAACAGATACGCAGTATTTT
CASSFGTSGKTDTQYF
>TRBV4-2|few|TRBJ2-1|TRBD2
TGTGCCAGCAGCCAAGAGTCGCCTAGCGGGAGGCATGAGCAGTTCTTC
CASSQESPSGRHEQFF
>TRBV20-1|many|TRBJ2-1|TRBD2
TGCAGTGCTTTAGAGGGACTAGCGGGGTACAATGAGCAGTTCTTC
CSALEGLAGYNEQFF
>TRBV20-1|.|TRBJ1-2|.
TGCAGTGCTAGAGAAAGAGGGGATGATGGCTACACCTTC
CSARERGDDGYTF
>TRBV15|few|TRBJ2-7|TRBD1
TGTGCCACCAGCAGGGGACAGGGGGCCAGCTACGAGCAGTACTTC
CATSRGQGASYEQYF
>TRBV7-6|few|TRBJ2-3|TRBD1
TGTGCCAGCATGCCACAGGGGGATTCTGACGGCACAGATACGCAGTATTTT
CASMPQGDSDGTDTQYF
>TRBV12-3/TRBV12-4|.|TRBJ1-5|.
TGTGCCAGCAGGGGGAGAGGCAATCAGCCCCAGCATTTT
CASRGRGNQPQHF
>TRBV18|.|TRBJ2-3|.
TGTGCCAGCTCACACCTGGATGGGAGAGATACGCAGTATTTT
CASSHLDGRDTQYF
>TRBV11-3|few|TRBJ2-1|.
TGTGCCAGCAGCTTAGACATTTACAATGAGCAGTTCTTC
CASSLDIYNEQFF
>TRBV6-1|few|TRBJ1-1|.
TGTGCCAGCAGGGACCCGACAAGGCCTCTAGACACTGAAGCTTTCTTT
CASRDPTRPLDTEAFF
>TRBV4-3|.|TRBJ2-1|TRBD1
TGCGCCAGCAGTCCCGGGACAGGGGTTTACAATCAGCAGTTCTTC
CASSPGTGVYNQQFF
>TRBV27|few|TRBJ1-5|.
TGTGCCAGCAGTTCTGATTTGGACAGAGTTAGCAATCAGCCCCAGCATTTT
CASSSDLDRVSNQPQHF